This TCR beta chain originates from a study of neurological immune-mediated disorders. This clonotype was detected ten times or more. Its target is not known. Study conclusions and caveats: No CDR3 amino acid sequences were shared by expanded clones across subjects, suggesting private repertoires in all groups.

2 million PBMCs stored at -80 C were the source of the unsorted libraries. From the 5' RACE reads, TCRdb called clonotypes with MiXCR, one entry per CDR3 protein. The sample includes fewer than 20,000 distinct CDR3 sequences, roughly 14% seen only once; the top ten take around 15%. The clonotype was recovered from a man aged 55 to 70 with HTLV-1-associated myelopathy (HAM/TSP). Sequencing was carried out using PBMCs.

This CDR3 is CSAPNPTSGVLNEQFF. CDR3 DNA sequence: TGCAGTGCTCCCAATCCGACTAGCGGGGTCCTCAATGAGCAGTTCTTC. This chain joins TRBV20-1 and TRBJ2-1; TRBD2 matches at 11 bases. The V segment lost 5 bases and the J segment 6 bases; nucleotides outside the gene matches: 12. The CDR3 length is 16 residues. Per germline, CDR1 DFQATT and CDR2 SNEGSKA (reference sequence).